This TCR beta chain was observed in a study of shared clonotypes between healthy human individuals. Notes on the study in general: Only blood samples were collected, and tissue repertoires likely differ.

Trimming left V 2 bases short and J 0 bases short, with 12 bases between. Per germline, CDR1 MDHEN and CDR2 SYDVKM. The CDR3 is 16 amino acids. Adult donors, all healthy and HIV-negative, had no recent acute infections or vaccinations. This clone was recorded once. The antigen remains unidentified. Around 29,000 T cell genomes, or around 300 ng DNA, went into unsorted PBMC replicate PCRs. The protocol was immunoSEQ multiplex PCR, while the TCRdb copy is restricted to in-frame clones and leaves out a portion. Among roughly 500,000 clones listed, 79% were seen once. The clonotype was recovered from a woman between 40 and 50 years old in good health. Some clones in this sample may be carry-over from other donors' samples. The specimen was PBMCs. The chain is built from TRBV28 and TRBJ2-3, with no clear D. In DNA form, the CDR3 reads TGTGCCAGCAGTTTAGCCGGCAGCTCTAGCACAGATACGCAGTATTTT. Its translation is CASSLAGSSSTDTQYF.